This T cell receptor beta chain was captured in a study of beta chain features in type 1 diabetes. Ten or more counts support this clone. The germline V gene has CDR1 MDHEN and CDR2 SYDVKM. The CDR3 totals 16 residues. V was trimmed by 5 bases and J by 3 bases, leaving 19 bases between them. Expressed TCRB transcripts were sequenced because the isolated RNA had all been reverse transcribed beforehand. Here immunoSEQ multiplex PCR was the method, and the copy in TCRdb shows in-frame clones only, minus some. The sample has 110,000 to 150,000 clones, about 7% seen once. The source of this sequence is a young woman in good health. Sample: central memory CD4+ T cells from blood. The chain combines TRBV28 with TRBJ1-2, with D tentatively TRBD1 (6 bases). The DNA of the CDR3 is TGTGCCAGCAGTCCCCGCTCAGGGGCCGGCGACTATGGCTACACCTTC. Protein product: CASSPRSGAGDYGYTF.